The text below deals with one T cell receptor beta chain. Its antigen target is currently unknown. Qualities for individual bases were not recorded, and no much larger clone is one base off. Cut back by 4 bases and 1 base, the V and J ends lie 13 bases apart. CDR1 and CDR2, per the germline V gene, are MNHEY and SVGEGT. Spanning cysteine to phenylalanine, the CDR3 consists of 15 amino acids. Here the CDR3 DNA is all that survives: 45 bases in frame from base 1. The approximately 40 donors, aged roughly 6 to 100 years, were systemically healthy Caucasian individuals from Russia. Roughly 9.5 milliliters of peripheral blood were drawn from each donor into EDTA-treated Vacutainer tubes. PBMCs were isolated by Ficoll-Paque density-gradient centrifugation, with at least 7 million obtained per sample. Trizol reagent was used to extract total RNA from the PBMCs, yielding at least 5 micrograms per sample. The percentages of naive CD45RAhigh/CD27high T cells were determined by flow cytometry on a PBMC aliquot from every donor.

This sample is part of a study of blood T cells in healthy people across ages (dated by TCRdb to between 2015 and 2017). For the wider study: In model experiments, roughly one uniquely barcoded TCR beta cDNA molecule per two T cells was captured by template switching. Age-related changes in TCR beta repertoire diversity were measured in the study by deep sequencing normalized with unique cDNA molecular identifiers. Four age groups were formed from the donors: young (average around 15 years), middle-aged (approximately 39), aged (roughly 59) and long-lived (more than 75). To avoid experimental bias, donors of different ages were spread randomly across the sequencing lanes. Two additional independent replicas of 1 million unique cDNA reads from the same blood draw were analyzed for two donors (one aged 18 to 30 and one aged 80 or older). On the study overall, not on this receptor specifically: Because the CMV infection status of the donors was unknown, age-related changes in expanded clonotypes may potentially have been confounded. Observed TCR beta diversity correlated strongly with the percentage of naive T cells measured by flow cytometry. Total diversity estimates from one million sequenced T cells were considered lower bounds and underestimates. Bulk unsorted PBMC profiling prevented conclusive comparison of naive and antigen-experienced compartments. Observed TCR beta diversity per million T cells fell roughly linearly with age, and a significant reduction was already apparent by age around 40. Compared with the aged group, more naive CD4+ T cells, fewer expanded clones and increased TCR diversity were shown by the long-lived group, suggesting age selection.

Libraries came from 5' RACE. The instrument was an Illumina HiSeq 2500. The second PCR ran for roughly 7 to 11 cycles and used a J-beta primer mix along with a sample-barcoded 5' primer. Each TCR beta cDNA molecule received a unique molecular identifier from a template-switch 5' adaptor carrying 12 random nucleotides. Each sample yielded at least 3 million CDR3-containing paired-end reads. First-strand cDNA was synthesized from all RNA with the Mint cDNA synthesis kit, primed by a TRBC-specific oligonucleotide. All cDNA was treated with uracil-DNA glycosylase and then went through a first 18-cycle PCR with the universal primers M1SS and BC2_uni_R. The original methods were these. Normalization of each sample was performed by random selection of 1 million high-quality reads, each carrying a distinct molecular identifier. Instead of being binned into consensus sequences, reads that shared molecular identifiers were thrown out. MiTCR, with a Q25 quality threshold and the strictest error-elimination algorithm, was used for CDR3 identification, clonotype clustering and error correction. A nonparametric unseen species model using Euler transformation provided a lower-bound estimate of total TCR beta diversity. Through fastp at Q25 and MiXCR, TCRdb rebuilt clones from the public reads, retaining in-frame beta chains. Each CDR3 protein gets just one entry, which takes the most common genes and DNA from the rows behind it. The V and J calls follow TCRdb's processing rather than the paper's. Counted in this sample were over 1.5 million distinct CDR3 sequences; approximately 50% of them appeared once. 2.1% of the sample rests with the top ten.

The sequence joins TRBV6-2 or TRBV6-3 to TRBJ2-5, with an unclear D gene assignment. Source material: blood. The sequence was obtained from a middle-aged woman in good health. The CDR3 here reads CASSLDPALQETQYF. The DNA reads TGTGCCAGCAGTTTAGACCCCGCCCTCCAAGAGACCCAGTACTTC.